The 23 T cell receptor beta chains below come from one sample, sequenced in a study of post-analysis software for immune sequencing data. Study results and limitations: Roughly five TRBV segments appeared more often in patients than in controls, and TRBV5-6, TRBV5-1 and TRBV20-1 were among these.

Their recognized antigens are unknown. Built from TCR beta cDNA, the libraries had unique molecular identifiers in them. TCRdb passed the PCR reads through MiXCR, listing each CDR3 protein once. Of roughly 870,000 distinct CDR3 sequences in the sample, about 53% are singletons; the top ten hold 4.6%. Specimen: blood. The receptors come from a girl under 18 with multiple sclerosis.

This clonotype appeared a few times. This chain uses TRBV29-1 with TRBJ2-5, with D uncertain. The germline CDR1 and CDR2 sequences are SQVTM and ANQGSEA. The V end lost 4 bases, the J end lost 1 base, and 10 bases lay between the germline ends. This CDR3 is built from 13 residues. The chain's CDR3 is CSVAMALQETQYF. The CDR3, as DNA: TGCAGCGTTGCAATGGCACTCCAAGAGACCCAGTACTTC.

This clonotype was detected a few times. This rearrangement joins TRBV29-1 to TRBJ2-1, with 7 bases identical to TRBD1. From germline, CDR1 is SQVTM and CDR2 ANQGSEA. Trimming removed 4 bases from V and 7 bases from J; junction bases left unmatched: 10. The CDR3 has 14 amino acids. The CDR3 bases are TGCAGCGTTGCTCGGCCAGGGGGTATGAATGAGCAGTTCTTC. Translation: CSVARPGGMNEQFF.

Only a few counts were recorded for this clonotype. This sequence joins TRBV12-3 or TRBV12-4 and TRBJ2-1, with 11 positions matching TRBD2. The V segment lost 5 bases and the J segment 2 bases; nucleotides outside the gene matches: 8. The CDR3 is made up of 17 amino acids. The CDR3 spells CASSPPGSGRAYNEQFF. In nucleotides, the CDR3 is TGTGCCAGCAGTCCGCCGGGTAGCGGGAGGGCCTACAATGAGCAGTTCTTC.

The rearrangement joins TRBV25-1 to TRBJ2-4; a weak D match, TRBD2 (6 bases). The CDR3 is 13 residues long. Trimming pared 3 bases from V and 5 bases from J, leaving 8 bases between. Germline CDR1 MGHDK, CDR2 SYGVNS. The CDR3 DNA reads TGTGCCAGCAGTGACTGGGAGGAAAACATTCAGTACTTC. As protein: CASSDWEENIQYF.

This clonotype was counted a few times. The chain joins TRBV5-1 to TRBJ2-3; 9 positions match TRBD2. This CDR3 has 15 amino acids. The germline gives CDR1 SGHRS, CDR2 YFSETQ. The ends lost 0 bases at V and 6 bases at J; junction bases unmatched: 5. Here the CDR3 DNA reads TGCGCCAGCAGCTTGGTGGCTAGCGGGATGGATACGCAGTATTTT. Protein sequence: CASSLVASGMDTQYF.

The chain joins TRBV7-2 to TRBJ2-7; 7 nucleotides align to TRBD1. The ends lost 4 bases at V and 2 bases at J; junction bases unmatched: 17. CDR3 length equals 18 residues. Germline V CDR1 and CDR2: SGHTA, FQGNSA. CDR3 sequence: CASSSHLRGGTDTYEQYF. The DNA of the CDR3 is TGTGCCAGCAGCTCCCATCTCCGCGGTGGGACAGACACCTACGAGCAGTACTTC.

This clonotype was picked up a small number of times. The CDR3 sequence is CASSDIGGAGPQHF. In DNA, the CDR3 is TGTGCCAGTAGTGACATCGGGGGGGCTGGGCCCCAGCATTTT. The chain recombines TRBV19 with TRBJ1-5, with D possibly matching TRBD1 (6 bases). This CDR3 has 14 residues. V dropped 5 bases and J dropped 9 bases, with 17 bases sitting between them. Germline CDR1 and CDR2: LNHDA and SQIVND (reference sequence).

The chain joins TRBV29-1 to TRBJ2-5, with D unclear. Looked up from germline, CDR1 is SQVTM and CDR2 is ANQGSEA. This CDR3 region has 12 residues. V was pared by 3 bases and J by 2 bases, with 7 bases between. In DNA, the CDR3 is TGCAGCGTTGAGAGTCAACAAGAGACCCAGTACTTC. Residues: CSVESQQETQYF.

Only a few counts were recorded for this clonotype. The chain recombines TRBV20-1 with TRBJ2-7, with a weak D call TRBD1 (5 bases). Germline V gene sequence: CDR1 DFQATT, CDR2 SNEGSKA (reference sequence). Trimming took off 0 bases at V and 0 bases at J, with 15 bases between the two ends. This CDR3 has 16 amino acids. DNA for the CDR3: TGCAGTGCTAGAGATAATAAGGGGCCGTACTCCTACGAGCAGTACTTC. This sequence encodes CSARDNKGPYSYEQYF.

This clonotype was recorded a few times. The V and J genes are TRBV29-1 and TRBJ2-6; possibly TRBD1 or TRBD2 for D (5 bases each). CDR3 length: 16 amino acids. Trimming removed 0 bases at V and 4 bases at J, with 13 bases between. Germline V lookup: CDR1 SQVTM, CDR2 ANQGSEA. In nucleotides, the CDR3 is TGCAGCGTTGAAGATCTCACGGGGACCGGGGCCAACGTCCTGACTTTC. The encoded protein is CSVEDLTGTGANVLTF.

CDR3 sequence: CASSPPVYNSPLHF. In DNA, the CDR3 is TGTGCCAGCAGCCCCCCTGTCTACAATTCACCCCTCCACTTT. The chain links TRBV3-1 to TRBJ1-6, with D uncertain. Germline loops: CDR1 LGHDT, CDR2 YNNKEL (reference sequence). V lost 4 bases and J lost 7, with 11 bases in between. The CDR3 is 14 residues long.

The chain joins TRBV2 to TRBJ1-5, with 9 bases identical to TRBD1. Germline lookup yields CDR1 SNHLY and CDR2 FYNNEI. After removal of 6 bases from V and 7 bases from J, the junction contained 4 bases not matched to a gene. The CDR3 has 13 residues. As DNA, the CDR3 is TGTGCCAGCAGATGGACAGGGGAGCAGCCCCAGCATTTT. It yields the protein CASRWTGEQPQHF. The variable domain in full, completed from reference TRBV2 and TRBJ1-5, reads EPEVTQTPSHQVTQMGQEVILRCVPISNHLYFYWYRQILGQKVEFLVSFYNNEISEKSEIFDDQFSVERPDGSNFTLKIRSTKLEDSAMYFCASRWTGEQPQHFGDGTRLSIL.

This chain uses TRBV19 with TRBJ1-1; D not resolved. Germline assignment: CDR1 LNHDA and CDR2 SQIVND (reference sequence). The CDR3 is made up of 14 amino acids. V lost 1 base and J lost 2, with 8 bases in between. The CDR3, as DNA: TGTGCCAGTAGTATAGGCCGGGGAAACACTGAAGCTTTCTTT. Amino acid sequence: CASSIGRGNTEAFF.

This clonotype was seen a few times. The rearrangement joins TRBV7-8 to TRBJ2-1, with D possibly called TRBD1 or TRBD2 (5 bases each). The CDR3 has 15 amino acids. With 1 base removed from V and 5 bases from J, the gap between germline ends came to 12 bases. Germline V gene sequence: CDR1 SGHVS, CDR2 FQNEAQ. The CDR3 is CASSLVPGPNNEQFF. The CDR3 DNA sequence: TGTGCCAGCAGCTTAGTTCCGGGGCCCAACAATGAGCAGTTCTTC.

The V call is TRBV7-9, the J call TRBJ2-1, with D perhaps assigned TRBD1 or TRBD2 (5 bases each). The germline V and J ends were trimmed by 0 bases and 9 bases, with 21 bases remaining between them. The CDR3 spans 17 residues. Germline V gene data show CDR1 as SEHNR and CDR2 as FQNEAQ (reference sequence). The DNA of the CDR3 is TGTGCCAGCAGCTTAGCGCGTCTGGGGCCGGGGATCAGTGAGCAGTTCTTC. This sequence encodes CASSLARLGPGISEQFF.

This rearrangement joins TRBV29-1 to TRBJ2-1, with 7 bases aligning to TRBD2. Germline CDR1 reads SQVTM; CDR2 reads ANQGSEA. The CDR3 has 14 residues. V dropped 3 bases and J dropped 0; count of bases not matched to a gene: 2. The CDR3 sequence is CSVEGEGSYNEQFF. Here the CDR3 DNA reads TGCAGCGTTGAGGGGGAGGGCTCCTACAATGAGCAGTTCTTC.

This chain connects TRBV6-1 to TRBJ2-1; 13 nucleotides agree with TRBD2. CDR3 size: 17 residues. Germline V gene data show CDR1 as MNHNS and CDR2 as SASEGT. Trimming removed 2 bases from V and 8 bases from J; junction bases left unmatched: 9. This chain's CDR3 is CASSESRTSGSGDEQFF. The CDR3 DNA is TGTGCCAGCAGTGAATCAAGGACTAGCGGGAGTGGGGATGAGCAGTTCTTC.

CDR3: CASSLAGAGGANVLTF. CDR3 DNA: TGCGCCAGCAGCTTGGCCGGCGCAGGGGGGGCCAACGTCCTGACTTTC. The genes are TRBV5-1 and TRBJ2-6; D may be TRBD1 (5 bases). V was pared by 0 bases and J by 4 bases, with 11 bases between. CDR1 and CDR2 (germline): SGHRS, YFSETQ. This CDR3 region has 16 residues.

The chain uses TRBV20-1 and TRBJ2-1, with D perhaps matching TRBD2 (6 bases). The closer fit of TRBJ2-7 to the DNA end suggests the J call may be wrong. The CDR3 runs 17 residues. Germline V gene sequence: CDR1 DFQATT, CDR2 SNEGSKA (reference sequence). The DNA of the CDR3 is TGCAGTGCTAGTCCTCCCAGGGCGGGGACCACCTACAATGAGCAGTACTTC. Its translation: CSASPPRAGTTYNEQYF.

This clonotype was seen only a few times. This chain joins TRBV29-1 and TRBJ2-1, with a tentative D call TRBD1 (6 bases). The CDR3 is made up of 15 amino acids. Per the germline V gene, CDR1 is SQVTM and CDR2 is ANQGSEA. V was trimmed by 5 bases and J by 7 bases, leaving 21 bases between them. The CDR3: CSVSTGFGANNEQFF. CDR3 coding DNA: TGCAGCGTTTCCACAGGGTTTGGGGCTAATAATGAGCAGTTCTTC.

The V and J genes are TRBV27 and TRBJ2-5; 7 nucleotides align to TRBD2. CDR1 and CDR2 from the germline V gene are MNHEY and SMNVEV (reference sequence). The CDR3 extends over 12 amino acids. V gave up 8 bases and J gave up 8 bases; unmatched junction bases: 8. CDR3 region: CASGGTIDTQYF. The CDR3, as DNA: TGTGCCAGCGGCGGGACTATCGACACCCAGTACTTC.

The chain carries TRBV7-3 and TRBJ1-6, with unresolved D. Per the germline V gene, CDR1 is SGHTA and CDR2 is FQGTGA. V was trimmed by 4 bases and J by 18 bases, leaving 16 bases between them. The CDR3 is made up of 12 amino acids. In nucleotides, the CDR3 is TGTGCCAGCAGCTCGACGCCGGGAACCCCCCACTTT. Its translation is CASSSTPGTPHF.

This clonotype has only a few counts. The gene calls are TRBV7-3 and TRBJ1-1, with D perhaps TRBD1 (6 bases). The CDR3 is 15 amino acids. Germline CDR1 is SGHTA and CDR2 is FQGTGA. V lost 2 bases and J 4 bases, leaving 14 bases between the germline ends. Here the CDR3 reads CASSLRLQGGTEAFF. The CDR3 DNA is TGTGCCAGCAGCTTACGTTTACAGGGTGGCACTGAAGCTTTCTTT. Supplemented by reference TRBV7-3 and TRBJ1-1, the full variable domain reads GAGVSQTPSNKVTEKGKYVELRCDPISGHTALYWYRQSLGQGPEFLIYFQGTGAADDSGLPNDRFFAVRPEGSVSTLKIQRTERGDSAVYLCASSLRLQGGTEAFFGQGTRLTVV.